A single count supports the clone carrying this T cell receptor beta chain. No antigen is known for it. This record belongs to a study of cytomegalovirus exposure and HLA in healthy donors. 60 Vbeta and 13 Jbeta primers were used in PCR. TCRdb's table, derived via immunoSEQ multiplex PCR, lists solely in-frame clones and lacks some. The sample carries about 100,000 clones, 63% recorded once. Whole-study findings and limits: CMV serostatus was the sole immune exposure information available. When analyzed later, the rates of TCR association showed variation by HLA locus, with DRB1 the most and HLA-C the fewest.

Germline CDR1 is LNHNV and CDR2 is YYDKDF (reference sequence). The CDR3 length is 14 residues. Between the trimmed V and J ends, which lost 1 base and 3 bases, there was a span of 10 bases. The TCR was taken from a human donor in good health. Sequencing was done on a sample of PBMCs. This chain connects TRBV15 to TRBJ2-7; no clear D gene. CDR3 region: CATSRGVPGYEQYF. The CDR3 bases are TGTGCCACCAGCAGAGGTGTTCCGGGCTACGAGCAGTACTTC.